Sequencing of this T cell receptor beta chain was carried out in a study of blood T cell repertoires in COVID-19. Study at large: Sample material is recorded as cDNA or gDNA derived from T cells, B-cell-depleted T cells, or PBMCs.

Sequenced by immunoSEQ multiplex PCR; TCRdb stores in-frame clones only, minus some. The profile covers approximately 100,000 clones, with approximately 80% appearing a single time and roughly 13% taken by the ten largest. The CDR3 totals 15 residues. CDR1 and CDR2 (germline): SGHVS, FQNEAQ. Trimming took 3 bases from V and 8 from J, leaving 19 bases between them. This clonotype was obtained from a human donor in a cohort sampled during active or convalescent COVID-19. J is TRBJ1-1 and V is TRBV7-8; D remains ambiguous. Sequenced: peripheral blood. The CDR3 reads CASSLSTNPGSEAFF. CDR3 nucleotide sequence: TGTGCCAGCAGCTTGTCTACGAACCCAGGCTCAGAAGCTTTCTTT.